The 2 T cell receptor beta chains presented below share a single source sample, sequenced in a study of blood T cell repertoires in COVID-19. Profiled with immunoSEQ multiplex PCR; TCRdb holds only in-frame clones, not every one. Found here are under 250,000 clones, around four fifths of them singletons; the top ten hold roughly 4.7%. The sequenced material came from peripheral blood. Receptors originate from a woman in her 70s with acute or convalescent COVID-19.

This clone turned up a few times. CDR3 region: CASSLATRTETQYF. The CDR3 bases are TGTGCCAGCAGCTTAGCGACTAGAACTGAGACCCAGTACTTC. The chain uses TRBV13 and TRBJ2-5, with TRBD2 as a possible D gene (6 bases). Germline V CDR1 and CDR2: PRHDT, FYEKMQ (reference sequence). This CDR3 comprises 14 residues. V lost 1 base, J lost 5 bases, and 11 bases lay in between.

J is TRBJ1-2 and V is TRBV2; possible D gene TRBD1, 5 bases. There are 15 residues in the CDR3. Germline V gene lookup returns CDR1 SNHLY and CDR2 FYNNEI. With 5 bases removed from V and 8 bases from J, the gap between germline ends came to 21 bases. CDR3 amino acids: CASSQNRGRGGGYTF. For the CDR3, the DNA is TGTGCCAGCAGTCAAAATAGGGGCCGCGGGGGAGGCTACACCTTC.